What follows are 14 T cell receptor beta chains derived from one specimen sequenced in a study of T-cell reconstitution after alpha-beta-depleted transplantation in children. It was with unique molecular identifiers that the TCRbeta library was prepared. TCRdb called the PCR reads again in MiXCR, with one record for every CDR3 protein. The repertoire consists of about 690,000 distinct CDR3 sequences, with 15% to 20% occurring once and the leading ten covering 1.1%. Sample: PBMCs from the stem cell graft donor, taken from the stem cell graft. Receptor source: a human donor who donated a stem cell graft to a child with acute myeloid leukemia.

This clonotype was detected only a few times. The rearrangement uses TRBV7-2 and TRBJ2-1; 11 bases agree with TRBD2. The CDR3 contains 15 residues. The trim removed 3 bases at V and 8 bases at J, leaving 6 bases unmatched. Germline assignment: CDR1 SGHTA and CDR2 FQGNSA. The CDR3 region has the DNA TGTGCCAGCAGCTTGAAGACTAGCGGGGAACATGAGCAGTTCTTC. It specifies CASSLKTSGEHEQFF.

This clonotype turned up a few times. This chain connects TRBV4-1 to TRBJ1-1; D is perhaps TRBD1 (5 bases). This CDR3 has 15 amino acids. Per the germline V gene, CDR1 is MGHRA and CDR2 is YSYEKL. Trimming took 4 bases from V and 1 from J, leaving 13 bases between them. The CDR3 bases are TGCGCCAGCAGCCCAGAGGGCGGGACGAACACTGAAGCTTTCTTT. It is translated as CASSPEGGTNTEAFF.

In nucleotides, the CDR3 is TGCAGTGCTAGAGTTGCGGGCCTCACCGGGGAGCTGTTTTTT. Its protein product is CSARVAGLTGELFF. V is TRBV20-1 and J is TRBJ2-2; a weak D match, TRBD2 (5 bases). V lost 1 base and J 4 bases, leaving 10 bases between the germline ends. The CDR3 runs to 14 residues. Looked up from germline, CDR1 is DFQATT and CDR2 is SNEGSKA (reference sequence).

There are many counts of this clonotype. The J gene is TRBJ2-2, the V gene TRBV29-1; TRBD2 agrees at 7 bases. V lost 6 bases to trimming and J lost 6 bases; unmatched junction nucleotides: 1. This CDR3 is 11 amino acids long. From germline, CDR1 is SQVTM and CDR2 ANQGSEA. The chain's CDR3 is CSVGRAGELFF. CDR3 DNA: TGCAGCGTGGGGAGGGCCGGGGAGCTGTTTTTT.

The rearrangement uses TRBV13 and TRBJ1-6, with D hard to call. This CDR3 spans 16 amino acids. Germline V lookup: CDR1 PRHDT, CDR2 FYEKMQ (reference sequence). Between the trimmed V and J ends, which lost 0 bases and 7 bases, there was a span of 13 bases. The CDR3 region is CASSLGNRPRNSPLHF. As DNA, the CDR3 is TGTGCCAGCAGCTTAGGGAATCGGCCGAGGAATTCACCCCTCCACTTT.

This clonotype was detected many times. The chain joins TRBV20-1 to TRBJ2-7; 10 bases map to TRBD2. Germline-derived CDR1 and CDR2 are DFQATT and SNEGSKA (reference sequence). The length of the CDR3 is 13 residues. V was clipped by 1 base and J by 4 bases; unmatched bases: 1. The CDR3 protein is CSARGTSGYEQYV. The CDR3 region has the DNA TGCAGTGCTAGAGGGACTAGCGGTTACGAGCAGTACGTC.

This clonotype was seen at least ten times. The CDR3 loop reads CASSFWQTNTDTQYF. The CDR3 coding sequence is TGTGCCAGCAGCTTTTGGCAGACTAACACAGATACGCAGTATTTT. The chain joins TRBV7-2 to TRBJ2-3, with TRBD2 as a possible D gene (5 bases). The V gene's germline CDR1 is SGHTA and CDR2 FQGNSA. The V end was cut by 3 bases, the J end by 2 bases, with 12 bases between. This CDR3 contains 15 residues.

This clonotype was detected many times. The chain uses TRBV20-1 and TRBJ1-5; D gene unclear. The CDR3 has 14 residues. Trimming took 6 bases from V and 0 from J, leaving 12 bases between them. The germline CDR1 and CDR2 sequences are DFQATT and SNEGSKA (reference sequence). CDR3 DNA: TGCAGTGCCCGTGACACCAATAGCAATCAGCCCCAGCATTTT. Residues: CSARDTNSNQPQHF.

The chain couples TRBV4-3 to TRBJ2-2, with no clear D. The CDR3 has 14 amino acids. V gave up 4 bases and J gave up 11 bases, with 17 bases separating them. From germline, CDR1 is LGHNA and CDR2 YSLEER. In DNA, the CDR3 is TGCGCCAGCAGCCCAGAGAGGTCTTTAACCGAGCTGTTTTTT. As protein: CASSPERSLTELFF.

This clonotype was counted at least ten times. The CDR3: CATMGRGNEQYF. In DNA form, the CDR3 reads TGTGCCACCATGGGCCGGGGTAACGAGCAGTACTTC. V is TRBV12-3 or TRBV12-4 and J is TRBJ2-7; possible D gene TRBD2, 5 bases. V was pared by 10 bases and J by 5 bases, with 15 bases between. There are 12 residues in the CDR3.

The chain is built from TRBV24-1 and TRBJ2-5; TRBD1 matches at 8 bases. Germline CDR1 is KGHDR and CDR2 is SFDVKD. V shed 3 bases, J shed 0 bases, and the junction held 2 bases outside the gene matches. This CDR3 region has 15 residues. CDR3 protein: CATSDRDRHQETQYF. CDR3 DNA sequence: TGTGCCACCAGTGATCGGGACAGGCACCAAGAGACCCAGTACTTC.

The chain links TRBV4-3 to TRBJ1-6, with D possibly TRBD1 on 5 matching bases. The CDR3 loop spans 16 amino acids. Germline V lookup: CDR1 LGHNA, CDR2 YSLEER. V gave up 0 bases and J gave up 5 bases, with 11 bases separating them. CDR3 bases: TGCGCCAGCAGCCAAGATGGTTGGGGCAATAATTCACCCCTCCACTTT. Its translation is CASSQDGWGNNSPLHF.

This CDR3 is CATSARTGPDYGYTF. The CDR3 DNA sequence: TGTGCCACCAGTGCTCGGACAGGGCCGGACTATGGCTACACCTTC. The chain links TRBV24-1 to TRBJ1-2, with 8 nucleotides matching TRBD1. V shed 5 bases, J shed 3 bases, and the junction held 7 bases outside the gene matches. In germline, CDR1 is KGHDR, CDR2 SFDVKD. The CDR3 is made up of 15 amino acids.

The V gene is TRBV7-9, the J gene TRBJ1-2; D not resolved. The length of the CDR3 is 13 residues. Germline-derived CDR1 and CDR2 are SEHNR and FQNEAQ (reference sequence). V lost 5 bases to trimming and J lost 8 bases, with 15 bases between them. CDR3 in DNA: TGTGCCAGCAGCCTCGGGAGGATAGTGGGCTACACCTTC. Translation: CASSLGRIVGYTF.